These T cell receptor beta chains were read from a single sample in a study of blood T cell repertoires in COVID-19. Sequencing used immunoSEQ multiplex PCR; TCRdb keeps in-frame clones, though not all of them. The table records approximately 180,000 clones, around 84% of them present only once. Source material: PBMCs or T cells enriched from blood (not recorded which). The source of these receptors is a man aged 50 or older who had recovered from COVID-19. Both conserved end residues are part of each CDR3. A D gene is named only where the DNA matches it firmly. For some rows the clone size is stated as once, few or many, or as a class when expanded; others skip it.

TGTGCCAGCAGTTTGGTAGGGGCAGGGATGTACCCCGATCTCGAGACCCAGTACTTC | CASSLVGAGMYPDLETQYF | TRBV28 | - | - | TRBJ2-5
TGTGCCAGCAGTGGGGGGACGGTCTACGAGCAGTACTTC | CASSGGTVYEQYF | TRBV27 | once | - | TRBJ2-7
TGTGCCAGCAGCCAGACTAGCGGGGGGCTCAATGAGCAGTTCTTC | CASSQTSGGLNEQFF | TRBV7-9 | - | TRBD2 | TRBJ2-1
TGTGCCTGGAGCAGGGAAAGGGATCAGCCCCAGCATTTT | CAWSRERDQPQHF | TRBV30 | - | - | TRBJ1-5
TGTGCCAGCTCACCAGAAAGGACAGGTCTAAAACTGTTTTTT | CASSPERTGLKLFF | TRBV18 | - | TRBD1 | TRBJ1-4
TGTGCCAGCAGCCAGTCAACTACCGGGTCCTTAGATACGCAGTATTTT | CASSQSTTGSLDTQYF | TRBV4-2 | - | - | TRBJ2-3
TGTGCCAGCAGGCCTTGGACAGGGCAAGAGACCCAGTACTTC | CASRPWTGQETQYF | TRBV7-9 | - | TRBD1 | TRBJ2-5
TGTGCCAGCAGCCCTCAACCAGGGGGCCCCTACGAGCAGTACTTC | CASSPQPGGPYEQYF | TRBV3-1/TRBV3-2 | - | TRBD1 | TRBJ2-7
TGTGCCAGCAGCCCGACTAGCGCCTTCCAAGAGACCCAGTACTTC | CASSPTSAFQETQYF | TRBV3-1/TRBV3-2 | - | TRBD2 | TRBJ2-5
TGTGCCAGCAGTTTACGGTTTGGGACAGGGGGTCTGAGCAATCAGCCCCAGCATTTT | CASSLRFGTGGLSNQPQHF | TRBV28 | - | TRBD1 | TRBJ1-5
TGCGCCAGCAGCTCAACAGGGAACTATGGCTACACCTTC | CASSSTGNYGYTF | TRBV5-1 | few | - | TRBJ1-2
TGTGCCAGCAGCGTAGGGGGAGGGAGCACTGAAGCTTTCTTT | CASSVGGGSTEAFF | TRBV9 | - | - | TRBJ1-1
TGTGCCAGCAGTTGGAGTTATAGCAATCAGCCCCAGCATTTT | CASSWSYSNQPQHF | TRBV6-4 | few | - | TRBJ1-5
TGTGCCAGCAGCCTGACAGTTGGTGAAAAACTGTTTTTT | CASSLTVGEKLFF | TRBV7-9 | - | - | TRBJ1-4
TGTGCCAGCAGTTACGACCCGCAGGGCGGCGATTCACCCCTCCACTTT | CASSYDPQGGDSPLHF | TRBV6-6 | few | - | TRBJ1-6
TGTGCCAGCAATTTGGACAGGGAAGAGACCCAGTACTTC | CASNLDREETQYF | TRBV2 | once | TRBD1 | TRBJ2-5
TGTGCCAGCAGTGAGTTTCCGGGACAGGGGGCCGGGGAGCTGTTTTTT | CASSEFPGQGAGELFF | TRBV6-1 | - | TRBD1 | TRBJ2-2
TGTGCCAGCAGCCAAGGAGCGGGGGGGAACACCGGGGAGCTGTTTTTT | CASSQGAGGNTGELFF | TRBV7-8 | - | TRBD2 | TRBJ2-2
TGCGCCAGCAGCCGGACAGTACAGTCTGGAAACACCATATATTTT | CASSRTVQSGNTIYF | TRBV4-1 | - | - | TRBJ1-3
TGTGCCAGCAGCTTAGGCGGGGGATATGAGACCCAGTACTTC | CASSLGGGYETQYF | TRBV11-2 | once | TRBD2 | TRBJ2-5
TGTGCCATCAGTGAGACACAGGGTAATAGCAATCAGCCCCAGCATTTT | CAISETQGNSNQPQHF | TRBV10-3 | - | - | TRBJ1-5
TGTGCCAGCAGGCCCTCAGGGGGTGCTAATGAAAAACTGTTTTTT | CASRPSGGANEKLFF | TRBV28 | - | TRBD1 | TRBJ1-4
TGTGCCAGCAGTGACTCTGGTCTAGCGGGAAACACCGGGGAGCTGTTTTTT | CASSDSGLAGNTGELFF | TRBV6-4 | - | TRBD2 | TRBJ2-2